Below, 5 T cell receptor beta chains from the same sample are listed, as sequenced in a study of blood T cell repertoires in COVID-19. The data were produced by immunoSEQ multiplex PCR, yet TCRdb's version contains in-frame clones alone and is incomplete. In the table there are about 180,000 clones, 75% to 85% of which are singletons. The material sequenced was peripheral blood. The source of these receptors is a woman between 55 and 75 years old with COVID-19, enrolled during active disease.

The chain employs TRBV28 and TRBJ2-3; 7 bases align to TRBD1. From germline, CDR1 is MDHEN and CDR2 SYDVKM. CDR3 length: 14 residues. Trimming cost V 5 bases and J 6 bases; bases outside gene matches: 8. The CDR3 spells CASSLTGARDTQYF. The CDR3 DNA reads TGTGCCAGCAGTCTAACAGGGGCTAGGGATACGCAGTATTTT.

The V and J genes are TRBV7-9 and TRBJ2-3; maybe TRBD2 (6 bases). The V gene lost 5 bases and the J gene lost 1 base, with 10 bases spanning the gap. The length of the CDR3 is 14 residues. From germline, CDR1 is SEHNR and CDR2 FQNEAQ (reference sequence). The CDR3 DNA follows: TGTGCCAGCAGCCTTAGCGGCCGCACAGATACGCAGTATTTT. The encoded protein is CASSLSGRTDTQYF.

V usage is TRBV7-8 and J usage is TRBJ1-5; weak D call: TRBD1 (5 bases). CDR1 is SGHVS, CDR2 FQNEAQ, per germline. V was shortened by 0 bases and J by 2 bases, with 5 bases between the two germline ends. The CDR3 sequence is 14 residues long. The CDR3, as DNA: TGTGCCAGCAGCTTAGCCAGGGGCAATCAGCCCCAGCATTTT. Its translation is CASSLARGNQPQHF.

The V and J genes are TRBV27 and TRBJ2-4, with TRBD2 matching over 13 bases. CDR1 MNHEY and CDR2 SMNVEV come from the germline V gene (reference sequence). CDR3 length: 17 amino acids. V shed 10 bases and J 3 bases; nucleotides not matched to a gene: 12. The CDR3 DNA is TGTGCCACCCACGGACTAGCGGGAGACAGTGGCAAAAACATTCAGTACTTC. It translates to CATHGLAGDSGKNIQYF.

The chain carries TRBV5-5 and TRBJ1-3; no definite D call. Germline CDR1 and CDR2: SGHKS and YYEKEE (reference sequence). V lost 1 base and J lost 2, with 7 bases in between. The CDR3 spans 14 residues. CDR3 loop: CASSLLAAGNTIYF. CDR3 nucleotide sequence: TGTGCCAGCAGCTTGTTGGCAGCTGGAAACACCATATATTTT.